A selection of T cell receptor beta chains follows, all from one sample in a study of radiation and T cells in renal cell carcinoma. TCRdb keeps only in-frame clones here, not all; method: immunoSEQ multiplex PCR. The data show around 16,000 clones, around 58% seen once. Sample: tumor tissue, taken from a patient whose treatment was nephrectomy without radiotherapy. The source is a man aged 50 to 59 with renal cell carcinoma. CDR3s include the opening cysteine and the closing phenylalanine or tryptophan. Each record gives: V gene, D gene, clone size, J gene, CDR3 length, CDR3 protein, CDR3 DNA. D genes are given only for firm matches. Rows may omit the clone size; those that give it use once, few, many or a size class.

v_gene: TRBV6-6; d_gene: TRBD1; abundance: few; j_gene: TRBJ2-2; len: 15; CDR3aa: CASRRRTGSTGELFF; CDR3nt: TGTGCCAGCAGGCGACGGACAGGGAGCACCGGGGAGCTGTTTTTT
v_gene: TRBV29-1; d_gene: .; abundance: medium-sized; j_gene: TRBJ2-3; len: 10; CDR3aa: CSVEADTQYF; CDR3nt: TGCAGCGTTGAGGCAGATACGCAGTATTTT
v_gene: TRBV15; d_gene: .; abundance: .; j_gene: TRBJ1-1; len: 13; CDR3aa: CATSREWVTEAFF; CDR3nt: TGTGCCACCAGCAGAGAGTGGGTAACTGAAGCTTTCTTT
v_gene: TRBV19; d_gene: .; abundance: once; j_gene: TRBJ2-3; len: 14; CDR3aa: CASSTGPSTDTQYF; CDR3nt: TGTGCCAGTAGTACCGGGCCTAGCACAGATACGCAGTATTTT
v_gene: TRBV25-1; d_gene: .; abundance: .; j_gene: TRBJ1-1; len: 17; CDR3aa: CASSRFSPISMNTEAFF; CDR3nt: TGTGCCAGCAGTCGTTTTTCCCCAATTAGCATGAACACTGAAGCTTTCTTT
v_gene: TRBV10-2; d_gene: TRBD2; abundance: .; j_gene: TRBJ2-7; len: 15; CDR3aa: CASLGLAGGTYEQYF; CDR3nt: TGCGCCAGCCTCGGGCTAGCGGGAGGAACCTACGAGCAGTACTTC
v_gene: TRBV5-6; d_gene: .; abundance: .; j_gene: TRBJ2-7; len: 16; CDR3aa: CASSHSFTLSSYEQYF; CDR3nt: TGTGCCAGCAGCCACAGTTTCACATTAAGCTCCTACGAGCAGTACTTC
v_gene: TRBV7-3; d_gene: .; abundance: few; j_gene: TRBJ2-7; len: 14; CDR3aa: CASSLASLDYEQYF; CDR3nt: TGTGCCAGCAGCTTAGCGAGCCTAGACTACGAGCAGTACTTC
v_gene: TRBV5-1; d_gene: .; abundance: few; j_gene: TRBJ1-3; len: 15; CDR3aa: CASSSSGLTSVPIYF; CDR3nt: TGTGCCAGCAGCTCCTCGGGCCTTACTTCGGTACCCATATATTTT
v_gene: TRBV2; d_gene: .; abundance: .; j_gene: TRBJ2-7; len: 16; CDR3aa: CASRILTLAGAYEQYF; CDR3nt: TGTGCCAGCAGAATACTCACGTTGGCAGGGGCCTACGAGCAGTACTTC
v_gene: TRBV29-1; d_gene: .; abundance: once; j_gene: TRBJ1-4; len: 13; CDR3aa: CSVGLGGREKLFF; CDR3nt: TGCAGCGTTGGATTGGGGGGACGGGAAAAACTGTTTTTT
v_gene: TRBV6-5; d_gene: .; abundance: .; j_gene: TRBJ1-5; len: 15; CDR3aa: CASTKSPGTNQPQHF; CDR3nt: TGTGCCAGCACCAAATCCCCCGGTACCAATCAGCCCCAGCATTTT
v_gene: TRBV19; d_gene: .; abundance: .; j_gene: TRBJ1-1; len: 18; CDR3aa: CASSIVNRDSRRNTEAFF; CDR3nt: TGTGCCAGTAGTATAGTGAACCGGGACTCCCGGAGGAACACTGAAGCTTTCTTT
v_gene: TRBV5-1; d_gene: .; abundance: .; j_gene: TRBJ2-4; len: 15; CDR3aa: CASSRQGETKNIQYF; CDR3nt: TGCGCCAGCAGCCGGCAGGGTGAAACCAAAAACATTCAGTACTTC
v_gene: TRBV5-1; d_gene: .; abundance: .; j_gene: TRBJ1-5; len: 15; CDR3aa: CASSLDWGGGQPQHF; CDR3nt: TGCGCCAGCAGCTTGGATTGGGGGGGCGGTCAGCCCCAGCATTTT
v_gene: TRBV5-1; d_gene: TRBD1; abundance: .; j_gene: TRBJ1-2; len: 14; CDR3aa: CASSPGTASYGYTF; CDR3nt: TGCGCCAGCAGTCCCGGGACAGCCTCCTATGGCTACACCTTC
v_gene: TRBV6-5; d_gene: TRBD1; abundance: .; j_gene: TRBJ2-1; len: 15; CDR3aa: CASRTGVSSYNEQFF; CDR3nt: TGTGCCAGCAGAACAGGGGTCAGCTCCTACAATGAGCAGTTCTTC
v_gene: TRBV19; d_gene: .; abundance: many; j_gene: TRBJ2-7; len: 13; CDR3aa: CASSIGGDVGQYF; CDR3nt: TGTGCCAGTAGTATAGGAGGGGACGTGGGACAGTACTTC
v_gene: TRBV19; d_gene: TRBD2; abundance: .; j_gene: TRBJ2-1; len: 15; CDR3aa: CASSPRRGGLNEQFF; CDR3nt: TGTGCCAGTAGTCCAAGGCGGGGGGGCCTCAATGAGCAGTTCTTC
v_gene: TRBV29-1; d_gene: TRBD2; abundance: .; j_gene: TRBJ2-1; len: 12; CDR3aa: CSGDGTSDEQFF; CDR3nt: TGCAGCGGGGACGGTACTAGCGATGAGCAGTTCTTC
v_gene: TRBV19; d_gene: .; abundance: few; j_gene: TRBJ1-1; len: 14; CDR3aa: CASSTWAENTEAFF; CDR3nt: TGTGCCAGTAGTACTTGGGCGGAGAACACTGAAGCTTTCTTT
v_gene: TRBV19; d_gene: .; abundance: .; j_gene: TRBJ1-3; len: 16; CDR3aa: CASSSGPDYSGNTIYF; CDR3nt: TGTGCCAGTAGTTCAGGGCCCGACTACTCTGGAAACACCATATATTTT
v_gene: TRBV5-1; d_gene: .; abundance: many; j_gene: TRBJ2-1; len: 12; CDR3aa: CASSFGNNEQFF; CDR3nt: TGCGCCAGCAGCTTCGGGAACAATGAGCAGTTCTTC
v_gene: TRBV29-1; d_gene: .; abundance: once; j_gene: TRBJ1-1; len: 15; CDR3aa: CSALPDGRANTEAFF; CDR3nt: TGCAGCGCTCTCCCCGATGGGCGTGCGAACACTGAAGCTTTCTTT
v_gene: TRBV5-1; d_gene: TRBD2; abundance: .; j_gene: TRBJ2-1; len: 15; CDR3aa: CASRTSGKANNEQFF; CDR3nt: TGCGCCAGTAGAACTAGCGGGAAGGCGAATAATGAGCAGTTCTTC
v_gene: TRBV9; d_gene: .; abundance: .; j_gene: TRBJ2-7; len: 13; CDR3aa: CASSVGPEREQYF; CDR3nt: TGTGCCAGCAGCGTAGGCCCCGAGCGGGAGCAGTACTTC
v_gene: TRBV4-3; d_gene: TRBD1; abundance: many; j_gene: TRBJ1-2; len: 18; CDR3aa: CASSQSSSQGALGYGYTF; CDR3nt: TGCGCCAGCAGCCAAAGCTCCTCACAGGGGGCGCTCGGCTATGGCTACACCTTC